These T cell receptor beta chains were read from a single sample in a study of blood T cell repertoires in COVID-19. Data came from immunoSEQ multiplex PCR; TCRdb stores just in-frame clones and leaves some out. The data hold about 360,000 clones, with 70% to 90% observed a single time. The sequencing sample was made of peripheral blood. These receptors originate from a woman aged 60-70 years with COVID-19, enrolled during active disease. Both conserved end residues are part of each CDR3. Each record gives: clone size, V gene, J gene, CDR3 length, D gene, CDR3 protein, CDR3 DNA. A D gene is named only where the DNA matches it firmly. Size values are once, few and many counts, or a class for expanded clones, and some rows have none.

>.|TRBV13|TRBJ1-6|13|.
CASSFRRGSPLHF
TGTGCCAGCAGCTTCAGAAGGGGGTCACCCCTCCACTTT
>.|TRBV2|TRBJ2-1|11|.
CARGGPPEQFF
TGTGCCAGGGGGGGGCCCCCCGAGCAGTTCTTC
>.|TRBV6-2/TRBV6-3|TRBJ2-3|19|.
CASSYTGSGGMISTDTQYF
TGTGCCAGCAGTTACACAGGGTCAGGGGGGATGATAAGCACAGATACGCAGTATTTT
>.|TRBV2|TRBJ2-7|15|TRBD1
CASSEPGQGGYEQYF
TGTGCCAGCAGTGAGCCGGGACAGGGGGGTTACGAGCAGTACTTC
>.|TRBV29-1|TRBJ2-2|16|TRBD1
CSVRGTGGADTGELFF
TGCAGCGTTCGGGGGACAGGGGGCGCGGACACCGGGGAGCTGTTTTTT
>.|TRBV9|TRBJ1-6|15|.
CASTDGGSPGSPLHF
TGTGCCAGCACGGACGGAGGATCCCCGGGGTCACCCCTCCACTTT
>once|TRBV5-1|TRBJ1-1|14|.
CASSRDPQNTEAFF
TGCGCCAGCAGCCGGGATCCCCAGAACACTGAAGCTTTCTTT
>.|TRBV5-4|TRBJ1-2|15|TRBD1
CASSLGGTGIGGYTF
TGTGCCAGCAGCTTGGGGGGGACAGGGATTGGTGGCTACACCTTC
>.|TRBV5-1|TRBJ1-6|14|TRBD1
CASRRDRVNSPLHF
TGCGCCAGCAGGAGGGACAGGGTGAATTCACCCCTCCACTTT
>.|TRBV5-6|TRBJ1-1|16|.
CASSLEGQAMNTEAFF
TGTGCCAGCAGCTTGGAAGGCCAGGCGATGAACACTGAAGCTTTCTTT
>.|TRBV7-9|TRBJ2-3|17|.
CASSLTRGASGTDTQYF
TGTGCCAGCAGCTTAACAAGAGGGGCTAGCGGCACAGATACGCAGTATTTT
>.|TRBV6-6|TRBJ1-1|13|.
CASSYDRTTEAFF
TGTGCCAGCAGTTACGACAGGACCACTGAAGCTTTCTTT
>.|TRBV4-2|TRBJ1-5|18|TRBD1
CASSQGWDRGFSNQPQHF
TGTGCCAGCAGCCAAGGATGGGACAGGGGTTTTAGCAATCAGCCCCAGCATTTT
>.|TRBV7-3|TRBJ2-3|15|TRBD2
CASSPGLGYTDTQYF
TGTGCCAGCAGCCCTGGACTAGGATACACAGATACGCAGTATTTT
>.|TRBV4-1|TRBJ2-7|15|.
CASSQDSVRFYEQYF
TGCGCCAGCAGCCAAGATTCGGTAAGATTCTACGAGCAGTACTTC
>.|TRBV10-3|TRBJ1-3|14|.
CAISWDQGSNTIYF
TGTGCCATCAGTTGGGATCAGGGATCAAACACCATATATTTT
>few|TRBV6-1|TRBJ2-7|16|TRBD2
CASSGGTSGATLIPVF
TGTGCCAGCAGTGGGGGGACTAGCGGGGCGACCCTAATTCCTGTCTTC
>.|TRBV28|TRBJ2-2|15|.
CASLSGGEHTGELFF
TGTGCCAGCCTCAGCGGCGGGGAACACACCGGGGAGCTGTTTTTT
>.|TRBV6-1|TRBJ2-5|18|TRBD2
CASSEGRSSGGYQETQYF
TGTGCCAGCAGTGAAGGGCGGAGTAGCGGGGGGTACCAAGAGACCCAGTACTTC
>.|TRBV6-2/TRBV6-3|TRBJ1-4|16|.
CASSYLRTAFNEKLFF
TGTGCCAGCAGTTACTTGCGAACAGCCTTTAATGAAAAACTGTTTTTT
>.|TRBV5-1|TRBJ2-4|14|TRBD1
CASSVLGQQNIQYF
TGCGCCAGCAGCGTATTGGGACAGCAAAACATTCAGTACTTC
>few|TRBV2|TRBJ1-2|13|.
CASRTDLNYGYTF
TGTGCCAGCAGGACAGACCTCAACTATGGCTACACCTTC
>.|TRBV6-5|TRBJ1-5|15|.
CASRAQGFSNQPQHF
TGTGCCAGCAGGGCACAGGGCTTCAGCAATCAGCCCCAGCATTTT
>once|TRBV19|TRBJ2-5|17|.
CASSIGETRTYQETQYF
TGTGCCAGTAGTATTGGAGAGACGAGAACCTACCAAGAGACCCAGTACTTC
>.|TRBV5-1|TRBJ1-2|13|.
CASSLAGDYGYTF
TGCGCCAGCAGCTTGGCAGGGGACTATGGCTACACCTTC
>.|TRBV6-1|TRBJ1-4|15|TRBD1
CASSDPGQGEGKLFF
TGTGCCAGCAGTGATCCGGGACAGGGGGAGGGAAAACTGTTTTTT
>few|TRBV27|TRBJ2-6|18|.
CASSPQVPSSTGANVLTF
TGTGCCAGCAGTCCCCAGGTCCCTTCTTCAACTGGGGCCAACGTCCTGACTTTC
>.|TRBV9|TRBJ1-1|14|.
CASSPGTLDTEAFF
TGTGCCAGCAGCCCCGGGACATTAGACACTGAAGCTTTCTTT
>.|TRBV5-6|TRBJ1-2|15|TRBD1
CASSLPSRDRGGYTF
TGTGCCAGCAGCCTTCCTAGCCGGGACAGGGGTGGCTACACCTTC
>.|TRBV3-1/TRBV3-2|TRBJ2-3|14|.
CASSLLPRLDTQYF
TGTGCCAGCAGCCTTCTTCCACGACTTGATACGCAGTATTTT
>.|TRBV9|TRBJ2-1|17|TRBD2
CASSVAPGTSGYNEQFF
TGTGCCAGCAGCGTAGCGCCCGGGACTAGCGGCTACAATGAGCAGTTCTTC
>.|TRBV15|TRBJ2-1|16|.
CATSPTRTARGNEQFF
TGTGCCACCAGCCCAACCCGGACGGCAAGGGGCAATGAGCAGTTCTTC
>.|TRBV29-1|TRBJ1-4|14|TRBD1
CSVPNRGGFEKLFF
TGCAGCGTTCCTAACAGGGGTGGGTTTGAAAAACTGTTTTTT
>.|TRBV5-4|TRBJ2-1|16|TRBD2
CASSLASGGPADEQFF
TGTGCCAGCAGCTTGGCCTCGGGGGGGCCTGCGGATGAGCAGTTCTTC
>.|TRBV5-8|TRBJ1-2|16|TRBD1
CASSLRTGSRSYGYTF
TGTGCCAGCAGCTTGAGGACAGGGAGTCGAAGCTATGGCTACACCTTC
>.|TRBV6-5|TRBJ1-2|11|.
CASGSKNGYTF
TGTGCCAGCGGGAGCAAAAATGGCTACACCTTC
>few|TRBV2|TRBJ1-2|17|.
CASRAGASKKGLYGYTF
TGTGCCAGCAGGGCGGGAGCCTCAAAAAAGGGCCTCTATGGCTACACCTTC
>.|TRBV11-2|TRBJ2-5|15|.
CASSPQQGYQETQYF
TGTGCCAGCAGCCCGCAACAGGGCTACCAAGAGACCCAGTACTTC
>.|TRBV29-1|TRBJ2-3|14|.
CSVGIQVFTDTQYF
TGCAGCGTCGGAATTCAGGTTTTCACAGATACGCAGTATTTT
>.|TRBV18|TRBJ1-1|13|TRBD1
CASSTGENTEAFF
TGTGCCAGCTCGACAGGGGAGAACACTGAAGCTTTCTTT
>.|TRBV19|TRBJ1-5|15|TRBD1
CASLIDRGSNQPQHF
TGTGCCAGTCTAATAGACAGGGGAAGCAATCAGCCCCAGCATTTT
>once|TRBV6-1|TRBJ1-2|16|.
CASSEFRGAGNYGYTF
TGTGCCAGCAGTGAATTCCGAGGTGCGGGTAACTATGGCTACACCTTC
>.|TRBV12-3/TRBV12-4|TRBJ1-1|13|TRBD1
CASSLDRATEAFF
TGTGCCAGCAGCCTTGACAGGGCCACTGAAGCTTTCTTT
>.|TRBV9|TRBJ2-1|15|TRBD2
CASSPPGRVENEQFF
TGTGCCAGCAGCCCCCCCGGGAGGGTCGAAAATGAGCAGTTCTTC
>few|TRBV6-1|TRBJ2-2|18|TRBD1
CASSEEGRGFSNTGELFF
TGTGCCAGCAGTGAAGAAGGCAGGGGGTTTTCGAACACCGGGGAGCTGTTTTTT
>.|TRBV29-1|TRBJ2-3|12|.
CSVGQGSDTQYF
TGCAGCGTTGGGCAGGGTTCCGATACGCAGTATTTT
>once|TRBV7-2|TRBJ1-2|14|TRBD1
CASSFRQGERGYTF
TGTGCCAGCAGCTTCCGACAGGGGGAGAGGGGCTACACCTTC
>.|TRBV7-9|TRBJ2-3|19|TRBD2
CASSSWGLAGVSSTDTQYF
TGTGCCAGCAGCTCCTGGGGTCTAGCGGGGGTCTCTAGCACAGATACGCAGTATTTT
>few|TRBV12-3/TRBV12-4|TRBJ2-3|13|.
CASGGVAADTQYF
TGTGCCAGCGGCGGGGTAGCTGCGGATACGCAGTATTTT
>once|TRBV7-9|TRBJ2-7|15|TRBD1
CASSSTGTGGRKQYF
TGTGCCAGCAGCTCAACCGGGACAGGGGGTCGGAAGCAGTACTTC
>once|TRBV30|TRBJ1-2|14|TRBD1
CAWLGQGTNYGYTF
TGTGCCTGGCTTGGACAGGGGACTAACTATGGCTACACCTTC
>.|TRBV10-1|TRBJ1-2|14|.
CASSEDPVNYGYTF
TGCGCCAGCAGTGAGGATCCAGTTAACTATGGCTACACCTTC
>.|TRBV10-3|TRBJ2-1|13|.
CAISGDYHNEQFF
TGTGCCATCAGCGGAGACTATCACAATGAGCAGTTCTTC
>once|TRBV10-1|TRBJ2-1|16|TRBD2
CASGDPGREGYNEQFF
TGCGCCAGCGGGGACCCAGGCAGGGAGGGGTATAATGAGCAGTTCTTC
>.|TRBV5-1|TRBJ2-1|17|.
CASSLGQAMGSYNEQFF
TGCGCCAGCAGCTTGGGACAGGCCATGGGGTCCTACAATGAGCAGTTCTTC
>.|TRBV11-2|TRBJ2-1|15|TRBD2
CASSSVRGRYNEQFF
TGTGCCAGCAGCTCTGTTCGCGGGAGGTACAATGAGCAGTTCTTC